Presented here are 16 T cell receptor beta chains from one specimen sequenced in a study of blood T cell repertoires in COVID-19. The repertoire was sequenced with immunoSEQ multiplex PCR; TCRdb's copy has only in-frame clones and lacks some. The sample includes more than 25,000 clones, 83% seen only once; the top ten take roughly 25%. Source material: peripheral blood. These receptors originate from a man aged 65-85 years with active COVID-19.

The V gene is TRBV5-6, the J gene TRBJ1-5; D uncertain. Trimming took off 4 bases at V and 6 bases at J, with 17 bases between the two ends. The CDR3 is made up of 15 amino acids. CDR1 and CDR2 (germline): SGHDT, YYEEEE. The CDR3 sequence is CASSLWQVIGQPQHF. The DNA for the CDR3 is TGTGCCAGCAGCCTATGGCAGGTAATCGGTCAGCCCCAGCATTTT.

A few counts support this clone. The chain carries TRBV9 and TRBJ1-6; the D gene is possibly TRBD1 (5 bases). Per the germline V gene, CDR1 is SGDLS and CDR2 is YYNGEE. Trimming stripped 3 bases from V and 10 bases from J, with 11 bases between. This CDR3 is 13 amino acids long. The CDR3, as DNA: TGTGCCAGCAGCGAAGACAGTCACTCACCCCTCCACTTT. This sequence encodes CASSEDSHSPLHF.

The chain joins TRBV5-1 to TRBJ2-5, with D tentatively TRBD1 (5 bases). Germline CDR1 SGHRS, CDR2 YFSETQ. This CDR3 has 14 residues. With 2 bases removed from V and 5 bases from J, the gap between germline ends came to 13 bases. The CDR3 nucleotides are TGCGCCAGCAGCTTCAACGGCAGGGCCGAGACCCAGTACTTC. This codes for CASSFNGRAETQYF. The full variable domain, rest sourced from reference TRBV5-1 and TRBJ2-5, is KAGVTQTPRYLIKTRGQQVTLSCSPISGHRSVSWYQQTPGQGLQFLFEYFSETQRNKGNFPGRFSGRQFSNSRSEMNVSTLELGDSALYLCASSFNGRAETQYFGPGTRLLVL.

The rearrangement uses TRBV7-9 and TRBJ2-3; no clear D gene. The CDR3 runs to 11 residues. V gave up 11 bases and J gave up 0 bases, with 6 bases separating them. Germline CDR1 reads SEHNR; CDR2 reads FQNEAQ (reference sequence). CDR3 DNA: TGTGCCGGCCAGAGCACAGATACGCAGTATTTT. It translates to CAGQSTDTQYF. Full variable domain (outside the CDR3, taken from reference TRBV7-9 and TRBJ2-3): DTGVSQNPRHKITKRGQNVTFRCDPISEHNRLYWYRQTLGQGPEFLTYFQNEAQLEKSRLLSDRFSAERPKGSFSTLEIQRTEQGDSAMYLCAGQSTDTQYFGPGTRLTVL.

This rearrangement joins TRBV23-1 to TRBJ2-7; 7 nucleotides align to TRBD1. TRBV23-1 has ORF status, its function being uncertain. V dropped 2 bases and J dropped 2; count of bases not matched to a gene: 6. CDR3 length equals 15 residues. The CDR3 DNA sequence: TGCGCCAGCAGTCAACGACAGGGTTTCACCTACGAGCAGTACTTC. Protein: CASSQRQGFTYEQYF.

This chain links TRBV28 with TRBJ2-7; D gene unclear. Germline V gives CDR1 MDHEN, CDR2 SYDVKM. The V and J ends lost 2 bases and 7 bases respectively, with 6 bases between them. The CDR3 covers 11 residues. The CDR3 spells CASSLASEQYF. CDR3 sequence (DNA): TGTGCCAGCAGTTTAGCGAGTGAGCAGTACTTC.

This clone was detected once. The genes are TRBV7-9 and TRBJ1-2; D gene unclear. Germline CDR1 and CDR2: SEHNR and FQNEAQ (reference sequence). CDR3 length: 12 amino acids. V was cut by 8 bases and J by 7 bases, with 14 bases left in between. The CDR3 loop is CASGRGNLGYTF. The CDR3 nucleotides are TGTGCCAGCGGAAGAGGGAACCTTGGCTACACCTTC.

This rearrangement joins TRBV6-5 to TRBJ2-1, with 9 bases that match TRBD2. V shed 6 bases and J 7 bases; nucleotides not matched to a gene: 7. The CDR3 sequence is 14 residues long. Germline V CDR1 and CDR2: MNHEY, SVGAGI. CDR3: CASSRTSEANEQFF. CDR3 sequence (DNA): TGTGCCAGCAGCCGGACTAGCGAGGCGAATGAGCAGTTCTTC.

The chain has TRBV6-5 and TRBJ2-3, with D unresolved. The CDR3 spans 14 residues. Germline-derived CDR1 and CDR2 are MNHEY and SVGAGI. Trimming took off 7 bases at V and 3 bases at J, with 14 bases between the two ends. CDR3 amino acids: CASTLNYGTDTQYF. The CDR3 DNA is TGTGCCAGCACCCTGAACTACGGTACAGATACGCAGTATTTT.

This clone has just one count. The chain is built from TRBV28 and TRBJ2-3, with unresolved D. The germline V gene has CDR1 MDHEN and CDR2 SYDVKM. There are 13 residues in the CDR3. The V and J ends lost 3 bases and 6 bases respectively, with 10 bases between them. In DNA form, the CDR3 reads TGTGCCAGCAGTTTGGGTATGGAGGATACGCAGTATTTT. It encodes CASSLGMEDTQYF.

The CDR3 coding sequence is TGTGCCACCAGCAGGGGTAATGCGGGGGGGCGTCACACCGGGGAGCTGTTTTTT. Residues: CATSRGNAGGRHTGELFF. The J gene is TRBJ2-2, the V gene TRBV15; 9 nucleotides align to TRBD2. V gave up 3 bases and J gave up 3 bases; unmatched junction bases: 11. The CDR3 has 18 residues. Germline V gene sequence: CDR1 LNHNV, CDR2 YYDKDF (reference sequence). Based on the CDR3 plus reference TRBV15 and TRBJ2-2, the full variable domain is DAMVIQNPRYQVTQFGKPVTLSCSQTLNHNVMYWYQQKSSQAPKLLFHYYDKDFNNEADTPDNFQSRRPNTSFCFLDIRSPGLGDTAMYLCATSRGNAGGRHTGELFFGEGSRLTVL.

The chain is built from TRBV6-1 and TRBJ1-5, with TRBD1 matching 8 bases. The CDR3 length is 16 residues. Germline V lookup: CDR1 MNHNS, CDR2 SASEGT. V lost 1 base to trimming and J lost 6 bases; unmatched junction nucleotides: 8. The CDR3 region has the DNA TGTGCCAGCAGTGAAGGCCTCCACAGGGGGGTTCAGCCCCAGCATTTT. This encodes CASSEGLHRGVQPQHF.

CDR3 loop: CATSRGRSNNEQFF. CDR3 DNA sequence: TGTGCCACCAGCAGAGGTCGGAGTAACAATGAGCAGTTCTTC. The gene calls are TRBV15 and TRBJ2-1; no definite D call. This CDR3 has 14 residues. V was cut by 1 base and J by 5 bases, with 9 bases left in between. CDR1 is LNHNV and CDR2 is YYDKDF in the germline V gene (reference sequence). Supplemented by reference TRBV15 and TRBJ2-1, the full variable domain reads DAMVIQNPRYQVTQFGKPVTLSCSQTLNHNVMYWYQQKSSQAPKLLFHYYDKDFNNEADTPDNFQSRRPNTSFCFLDIRSPGLGDTAMYLCATSRGRSNNEQFFGPGTRLTVL.

This chain uses TRBV27 with TRBJ1-6; 8 positions agree with TRBD1. V lost 6 bases, J lost 8 bases, and 9 bases stayed unmatched. The CDR3 is made up of 15 amino acids. In germline, CDR1 is MNHEY, CDR2 SMNVEV (reference sequence). CDR3 bases: TGTGCCAGCAGCCAAAACGACAGGGGTTATTCACCCCTCCACTTT. It yields the protein CASSQNDRGYSPLHF.

This chain uses TRBV7-9 with TRBJ2-5, with 8 nucleotides matching TRBD1. The CDR3 covers 15 residues. Looked up from germline, CDR1 is SEHNR and CDR2 is FQNEAQ (reference sequence). The V gene end was trimmed by 5 bases and the J gene end by 4 bases; junction bases not matched to a gene: 9. The CDR3 DNA follows: TGTGCCAGCAGCCAGGGGGCCGGGGATGCAGAGACCCAGTACTTC. Translating it yields CASSQGAGDAETQYF. Filled out from reference TRBV7-9 and TRBJ2-5, the complete variable domain reads DTGVSQNPRHKITKRGQNVTFRCDPISEHNRLYWYRQTLGQGPEFLTYFQNEAQLEKSRLLSDRFSAERPKGSFSTLEIQRTEQGDSAMYLCASSQGAGDAETQYFGPGTRLLVL.

This chain uses TRBV9 with TRBJ1-2, with 8 bases aligning to TRBD1. Germline V CDR1 and CDR2: SGDLS, YYNGEE. The CDR3 spans 13 residues. Trimming at V came to 0 bases and at J to 5 bases, leaving 0 bases not matched to a gene. CDR3 in DNA: TGTGCCAGCAGCGTAGGGACAGGGTATGGCTACACCTTC. As protein: CASSVGTGYGYTF.